A selection of T cell receptor beta chains follows, all from one sample in a study of T-cell reconstitution after alpha-beta-depleted transplantation in children. Each CDR3 protein gets one entry after TCRdb re-called the PCR reads with MiXCR. The sample yields about 98,000 distinct CDR3 sequences, 23% seen once. The material sequenced was PBMCs, taken before TCRalphabeta/CD19-depleted stem cell transplant. Receptors were obtained from a boy aged 2 to 9 with acute lymphoblastic leukemia, due to receive a stem cell transplant. CDR3s include the opening cysteine and the closing phenylalanine or tryptophan. D genes are given only for firm matches. Only part of the rows carry a size: once, few, many, or a class if the clone is expanded.

clone size	CDR3 length	D gene	V gene	J gene	CDR3 protein	CDR3 DNA
.	10	.	TRBV15	TRBJ2-7	CATSRKKQYF	TGTGCCACCAGCAGAAAAAAGCAGTACTTC
many	14	TRBD1	TRBV5-1	TRBJ1-5	CASSLDTGEQPQHF	TGCGCCAGCAGCTTGGATACAGGGGAGCAGCCCCAGCATTTT
many	14	.	TRBV28	TRBJ1-1	CASSLGGMNTEAFF	TGTGCCAGCAGCCTGGGGGGGATGAACACTGAAGCTTTCTTT
.	14	.	TRBV18	TRBJ2-7	CASSIVRGPYEQYF	TGTGCCAGCTCGATAGTCAGGGGTCCCTACGAGCAGTACTTC
.	15	TRBD1	TRBV7-8	TRBJ2-1	CASRGGRRSYNEQFF	TGTGCCAGCCGAGGGGGCAGACGCTCCTACAATGAGCAGTTCTTC
many	15	.	TRBV10-3	TRBJ2-3	CAIRRGGGGTDTQYF	TGTGCCATCAGGCGCGGAGGGGGAGGCACAGATACGCAGTATTTT
.	16	TRBD1	TRBV28	TRBJ2-2	CASILSGQGFAGELFF	TGTGCCAGCATCCTATCGGGACAGGGCTTTGCCGGGGAGCTGTTTTTT
many	17	.	TRBV7-3	TRBJ1-5	CATNRDQGTKGNQPQHF	TGTGCCACCAACCGGGACCAGGGGACAAAGGGCAATCAGCCCCAGCATTTT
.	14	.	TRBV7-8	TRBJ1-5	CASTPQQGLRPQHF	TGTGCCAGCACCCCCCAGCAGGGTTTGCGGCCCCAGCATTTT
few	12	.	TRBV12-3/TRBV12-4	TRBJ2-7	CASSLLGYEQYF	TGTGCCAGCAGTTTACTGGGATACGAGCAGTACTTC
few	14	.	TRBV12-3/TRBV12-4	TRBJ1-4	CASSLGGSNEKLFF	TGTGCCAGCAGTTTAGGGGGGAGTAATGAAAAACTGTTTTTT
many	14	.	TRBV6-5	TRBJ2-3	CASSYLGRADTQYF	TGTGCCAGCAGTTACTTAGGGCGCGCAGATACGCAGTATTTT
few	13	.	TRBV7-7	TRBJ2-2	CASSLTNTGELFF	TGTGCCAGCAGCTTGACGAACACCGGGGAGCTGTTTTTT
few	15	.	TRBV5-1	TRBJ2-7	CASTFGSGGSYEQYF	TGCGCCAGCACCTTTGGGTCAGGGGGGTCCTACGAGCAGTACTTC
.	15	.	TRBV15	TRBJ1-1	CATSSGRGVNTEAFF	TGTGCCACCAGCAGCGGGAGAGGTGTGAACACTGAAGCTTTCTTT
.	15	TRBD2	TRBV19	TRBJ2-7	CASSALAGEVFEQYF	TGTGCCAGTAGTGCCCTAGCGGGAGAAGTATTTGAGCAGTACTTC
few	16	.	TRBV7-8	TRBJ2-1	CASSPRGSGSYNEQFF	TGTGCCAGCAGCCCGAGAGGTAGCGGATCCTACAATGAGCAGTTCTTC
few	16	.	TRBV4-2	TRBJ2-1	CASSQDRGGGDNEQFF	TGTGCCAGCAGCCAAGATCGGGGCGGAGGGGACAATGAGCAGTTCTTC
.	12	.	TRBV28	TRBJ2-2	CASSRATGELFF	TGTGCCAGCAGTCGAGCTACCGGGGAGCTGTTTTTT
few	17	TRBD2	TRBV7-2	TRBJ2-1	CASSLVLAGVPHNEQFF	TGTGCCAGCAGCTTAGTACTTGCGGGAGTACCCCACAATGAGCAGTTCTTC
.	15	.	TRBV28	TRBJ1-5	CASSLRRGYGQPQHF	TGTGCCAGCAGTTTGCGCAGGGGATACGGTCAGCCCCAGCATTTT
few	12	.	TRBV5-1	TRBJ2-5	CASHGTGETQYF	TGCGCCAGCCACGGGACTGGAGAGACCCAGTACTTC
.	17	TRBD1	TRBV10-3	TRBJ2-1	CAISEEDSPRGLNEQFF	TGTGCCATCAGTGAGGAGGACAGCCCCAGGGGGCTTAATGAGCAGTTCTTC
few	16	TRBD1	TRBV9	TRBJ2-2	CASSVDSGQGAGELFF	TGTGCCAGCAGCGTAGATTCGGGACAGGGGGCCGGGGAGCTGTTTTTT
few	19	TRBD2	TRBV12-3/TRBV12-4	TRBJ2-7	CASSSVRGTSGRGKDEQYF	TGTGCCAGCAGTTCTGTCCGGGGGACTAGCGGGAGAGGGAAGGACGAGCAGTACTTC
.	16	.	TRBV10-2	TRBJ2-4	CASSESAFLAKNIQYF	TGCGCCAGCAGTGAGAGTGCGTTTCTAGCCAAAAACATTCAGTACTTC
.	14	.	TRBV28	TRBJ1-1	CASSFTPGNTEAFF	TGTGCCAGCAGTTTCACCCCAGGGAACACTGAAGCTTTCTTT
few	13	.	TRBV7-2	TRBJ2-3	CASSSGWGDTQYF	TGTGCCAGCAGTTCAGGGTGGGGAGATACGCAGTATTTT
few	14	TRBD2	TRBV20-1	TRBJ2-7	CSAPSGAGAYEQYF	TGCAGTGCCCCATCTGGGGCGGGGGCCTACGAGCAGTACTTC
.	15	TRBD2	TRBV12-3/TRBV12-4	TRBJ2-7	CASSLRLAGDRRQYF	TGTGCCAGCAGTCTAAGACTAGCGGGAGATCGCAGGCAGTACTTC
.	16	TRBD1	TRBV12-3/TRBV12-4	TRBJ2-7	CASSPQQDRGSYEQYF	TGTGCCAGCAGTCCGCAACAGGACAGGGGATCCTACGAGCAGTACTTC
few	16	TRBD1	TRBV7-9	TRBJ1-1	CASSLAGTGGNTEAFF	TGTGCCAGCAGCTTAGCGGGGACAGGAGGGAACACTGAAGCTTTCTTT
.	11	TRBD2	TRBV10-1	TRBJ2-7	CASGTSNEQYF	TGCGCCAGCGGGACTAGCAACGAGCAGTACTTC
once	15	.	TRBV18	TRBJ2-1	CASSRASATYNEQFF	TGTGCCAGCTCACGGGCTAGCGCCACCTACAATGAGCAGTTCTTC
.	13	.	TRBV7-2	TRBJ1-1	CAARGGMNTEAFF	TGTGCCGCGAGGGGGGGGATGAACACTGAAGCTTTCTTT
.	14	.	TRBV7-2	TRBJ2-1	CASSPTPMGSAQFF	TGTGCCAGCAGCCCCACCCCGATGGGAAGCGCGCAGTTCTTC
few	18	TRBD2	TRBV20-1	TRBJ2-1	CSASPRGLQAGAYFGQFF	TGCAGTGCTAGTCCCCGGGGTTTACAAGCGGGAGCTTATTTCGGGCAGTTCTTC
.	14	TRBD1	TRBV7-2	TRBJ1-6	CASSLGTGVSPLHF	TGTGCCAGCAGCTTAGGGACAGGGGTCTCACCCCTCCACTTT
few	14	TRBD1	TRBV27	TRBJ2-7	CASTAGTGVNEQYF	TGTGCCAGCACCGCCGGGACAGGAGTTAACGAGCAGTACTTC
.	13	.	TRBV6-1	TRBJ1-2	CATWSPRGYGYTF	TGTGCCACCTGGTCTCCAAGGGGCTATGGCTACACCTTC
.	14	.	TRBV5-6	TRBJ2-3	CASSLVGKVDTQYF	TGTGCCAGCAGCTTGGTAGGGAAAGTGGATACGCAGTATTTT
once	15	.	TRBV6-2/TRBV6-3	TRBJ2-1	CASSYKGIISNEQFF	TGTGCCAGCAGTTATAAGGGGATAATTTCCAATGAGCAGTTCTTC
few	14	TRBD1	TRBV4-2	TRBJ1-1	CASSQGHRGTEAFF	TGTGCCAGCAGCCAAGGACACAGGGGCACTGAAGCTTTCTTT
.	14	.	TRBV3-1	TRBJ2-1	CASSNLDLRNEQFF	TGTGCCAGCAGCAACCTGGACCTACGCAATGAGCAGTTCTTC